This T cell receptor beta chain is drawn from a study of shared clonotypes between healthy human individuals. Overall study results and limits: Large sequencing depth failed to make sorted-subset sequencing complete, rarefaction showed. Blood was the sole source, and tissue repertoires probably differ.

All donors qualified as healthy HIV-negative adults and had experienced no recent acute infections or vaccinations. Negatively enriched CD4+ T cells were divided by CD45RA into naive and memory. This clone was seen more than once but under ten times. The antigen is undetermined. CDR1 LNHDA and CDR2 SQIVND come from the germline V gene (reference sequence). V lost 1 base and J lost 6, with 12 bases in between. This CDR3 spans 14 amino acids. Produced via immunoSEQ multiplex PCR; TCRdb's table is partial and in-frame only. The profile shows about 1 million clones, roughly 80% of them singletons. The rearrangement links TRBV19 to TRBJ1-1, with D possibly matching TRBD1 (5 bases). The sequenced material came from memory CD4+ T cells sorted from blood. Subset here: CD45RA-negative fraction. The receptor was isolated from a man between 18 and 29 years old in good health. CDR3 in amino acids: CASSIAGTGSEAFF. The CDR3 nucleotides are TGTGCCAGTAGTATAGCCGGGACGGGCTCTGAAGCTTTCTTT. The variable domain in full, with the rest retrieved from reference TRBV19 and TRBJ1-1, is DGGITQSPKYLFRKEGQNVTLSCEQNLNHDAMYWYRQDPGQGLRLIYYSQIVNDFQKGDIAEGYSVSREKKESFPLTVTSAQKNPTAFYLCASSIAGTGSEAFFGQGTRLTVV.